This TCR beta chain was profiled in a study of cytomegalovirus exposure and HLA in healthy donors (dated by TCRdb to 2017 to 2019). Broadly, across the study: A later analysis indicated that the roughly 130 validation repertoires were generated on the platform also employed for the 700 or so repertoires of the first cohort. Along with the roughly 670-subject first cohort, a separate validation cohort of over 90 different subjects was used. The study combined high-throughput TCR immunosequencing, statistical association of individual TCRs with disease status, and machine learning to predict cytomegalovirus infection status. The aim of the study was to test whether cataloging public T cell receptors could identify signatures of past pathogen exposure.

The library was built by means of the immunoSEQ multiplex PCR assay. Per the authors' processing: A statistical classification framework was developed to diagnose cytomegalovirus status using the catalog of TCR beta chain sequences. In its TCRdb copy, this immuneACCESS table keeps in-frame sequences only and misses some clones. Where compared with another copy, unresolved V genes explain less than half of these, and the others have no known cause. Clone size and V and J calls were adopted from that table, with D and trimming inferred from the DNA. In all, the sample holds some 73,000 clones, and approximately 90% of those were seen once. The biggest ten clones account for 3.5% to 4.5% of the sample. What the study reported, not specific to this receptor: All 110 or so repertoires were used to score co-occurrence in the validation cohort in a later analysis, because that analysis had no HLA typing for the cohort. It was suggested by the authors that the approach could potentially be generalized to other disease states and immunological phenotypes. In vitro tests confirmed that three of the cytomegalovirus-associated TCR beta chains recognize cytomegalovirus antigens. Across donors, most TCR sequences were observed very rarely, whereas some public TCRs were present in many individuals. The study gave a list of 150 to 200 TCR beta chains associated with cytomegalovirus. The classifier was reported to diagnose cytomegalovirus status with high specificity and sensitivity in both the original and validation cohorts. Of the cluster scores, about 94% were above 0 in a later analysis, which found that TCRs clustered in the first cohort also tended to co-occur in the 120 validation repertoires.

Concerning this clone: The antigen it binds to is not known. The sample holds no much larger clone one base away, and base qualities are not on file.

Separate from the approximately 730-subject first cohort, the validation cohort of about 110 subjects was the group to which the donors belonged. This sequence originates from a young woman in good health and CMV-seropositive. Sample: PBMCs.

The DNA reads TGCGCCAGCAGCTTGGAAGTTGACAGCAAAGAGACCCAGTACTTC. Translated, it reads CASSLEVDSKETQYF. The chain is assembled from TRBV5-1 and TRBJ2-5; D gene: possibly TRBD1, on 5 matching bases. The germline V gene specifies SGHRS as CDR1 and YFSETQ as CDR2. CDR3 length: 15 amino acids, cysteine to phenylalanine. The CDR3 DNA has 45 bases and is translated from base 1. Trimming at the junction amounts to 0 bases on V and 3 bases on J, and the germline ends lie 12 bases apart.